This is a list of T cell receptor beta chains from one sample in a study of blood T cell repertoires in COVID-19. Some clones are missing from TCRdb's copy, which holds only in-frame ones; the method was immunoSEQ multiplex PCR. The table has approximately 290,000 clones, 89% seen once. The sample was peripheral blood. The receptors stem from a woman in her 30s with COVID-19, enrolled during active disease. Each CDR3 is given with its conserved first and last residue. The D gene is left open where the match is weak. A row's size may be missing; if present it is once, few, many or a size class.

TRBV3-1/TRBV3-2	TRBJ2-7	TRBD2	NA	TGTGCCAGCAGCCAAGATCAGAGCGGGAGCTACGAGCAGTACTTC	CASSQDQSGSYEQYF
TRBV5-5	TRBJ2-7	NA	NA	TGTGCCAGCAGCTTGGATCAGGGGCGAACCTACGAGCAGTACTTC	CASSLDQGRTYEQYF
TRBV7-9	TRBJ2-7	NA	NA	TGTGCCAGCAGCGCAACTACGGTATCCACCTACGAGCAGTACTTC	CASSATTVSTYEQYF
TRBV13	TRBJ2-5	NA	few	TGTGCCAGCAGCTTGACGGGAGAGACCCAGTACTTC	CASSLTGETQYF
TRBV19	TRBJ1-2	NA	NA	TGTGCCAGTAGCCCGGGGGGGAGGGCCCCCCAGACTTATGGCTACACCTTC	CASSPGGRAPQTYGYTF
TRBV7-9	TRBJ1-2	TRBD1	NA	TGTGCCAGCAGCTTATGGGGGCAGGGACAGCTCCACTTC	CASSLWGQGQLHF
TRBV19	TRBJ1-2	NA	NA	TGTGCCAGTAGGTCCCGGACTTCGGACGGCTACACCTTC	CASRSRTSDGYTF
TRBV2	TRBJ2-3	TRBD2	NA	TGTGCCAGCAGGGGACTAGCGGGGGACGTCACAGATACGCAGTATTTT	CASRGLAGDVTDTQYF
TRBV5-1	TRBJ1-2	TRBD1	once	TGCGCCAGCAGCAGACGGGACAGGGAATCTGGGGACTATGGCTACACCTTC	CASSRRDRESGDYGYTF
TRBV6-2/TRBV6-3	TRBJ2-3	NA	NA	TGTGCCAGCAGTTACTCCTACTGGGATACGCAGTATTTT	CASSYSYWDTQYF
TRBV6-2/TRBV6-3	TRBJ2-3	TRBD2	few	TGTGCCAGCAGTCGGCGGGGGGGCCCATCAGTTACGCAGTATTTT	CASSRRGGPSVTQYF
TRBV29-1	TRBJ1-1	NA	NA	TGCAGCGCTATTCCCCCGAACACTGAAGCTTTCTTT	CSAIPPNTEAFF
TRBV27	TRBJ1-1	NA	NA	TGTGGCCCGGGGGGCGCTTTCTTT	CGPGGAFF
TRBV5-1	TRBJ2-5	NA	NA	TGCGCCAGCAGCGGAGGCGGGACGCCGAGTCAGGAGACCCAGTACTTC	CASSGGGTPSQETQYF
TRBV27	TRBJ2-7	TRBD1	NA	TGTGCCAGCAGTTTAGTCGGGACAGGGGTCTCCTACGAGCAGTACTTC	CASSLVGTGVSYEQYF
TRBV7-7	TRBJ2-1	NA	NA	TGTGCCAGCAGCCCGGTAACGGAGGGCACCTTTCTATACAATGAGCAGTTCTTC	CASSPVTEGTFLYNEQFF
TRBV6-5	TRBJ1-3	NA	NA	TGTGCCAGCAGGTCCGACAGGAACTCTGGAAACACCATATATTTT	CASRSDRNSGNTIYF
TRBV5-1	TRBJ2-1	NA	NA	TGCGCCAGCAGCACCACAGGGTTTGAGCAGTTCTTC	CASSTTGFEQFF
TRBV7-9	TRBJ2-7	NA	NA	TGTGCCAGCGGACGGGACTCCTACGAGCAGTACTTC	CASGRDSYEQYF
TRBV20-1	TRBJ1-1	NA	once	TGCAGTGCTAGCTTCAGGGAAGCTTTCTTT	CSASFREAFF
TRBV19	TRBJ1-3	NA	once	TGTTCTCTTGGGGGGGGGTTTGGAAACACCATATATTTT	CSLGGGFGNTIYF
TRBV9	TRBJ2-3	TRBD2	NA	TGTGCCAGCAGCGTCATGGGGGGGGGCACAGATACGCAGTATTTT	CASSVMGGGTDTQYF
TRBV5-1	TRBJ1-1	NA	NA	TGCGCCAGCATGCAGAGAGGGGGGAACACTGAAGCTTTCTTT	CASMQRGGNTEAFF
TRBV11-2	TRBJ1-1	TRBD1	NA	TGTGCCAGCAGCCTAGGTTCTTCGAGACAGGGAGATCCTGAAGCTTTCTTT	CASSLGSSRQGDPEAFF
TRBV5-1	TRBJ1-6	TRBD1	few	TGCGCCAGCAGCAATGGACAGGGGGGTAATTCACCCCTCCACTTT	CASSNGQGGNSPLHF
TRBV5-1	TRBJ2-7	NA	once	TGCGCCAGCAGCTTGGCCACAGGCTACGAGCAGTACTTC	CASSLATGYEQYF
TRBV3-1/TRBV3-2	TRBJ1-6	NA	NA	TGTGCCAGCAGCCTTCTGACAGCCCTTAATTCACCCCTCCACTTT	CASSLLTALNSPLHF
TRBV10-1	TRBJ2-7	TRBD1	NA	TGCGCCAGCAGTGATACGGGACAGGGGGCTTACGAGCAGTACTTC	CASSDTGQGAYEQYF
TRBV18	TRBJ2-5	NA	NA	TGTGCCAGCTCACAAAGGACAGCCCAAGAGACCCAGTACTTC	CASSQRTAQETQYF
TRBV7-9	TRBJ2-1	TRBD1	NA	TGTGCCAGCAGCTCGACAGGGACGGGCAATGAGCAGTTCTTC	CASSSTGTGNEQFF
TRBV30	TRBJ1-5	NA	NA	TGTGCCTGGAGTGTACAGGGTATGGGCAATCAGCCCCAGCATTTT	CAWSVQGMGNQPQHF
TRBV7-9	TRBJ2-3	NA	NA	TGTGCCAGCAGCCCACAAACTAGGAACCCCACAGATACGCAGTATTTT	CASSPQTRNPTDTQYF
TRBV19	TRBJ1-2	NA	NA	TGTGCCAGTAGTATCGGGCAGGGCTATGGCTACACCTTC	CASSIGQGYGYTF
TRBV12-3/TRBV12-4	TRBJ1-5	TRBD1	NA	TGTGCCAGCACCCGGGACAGAGTTAATCCCCAGCATTTT	CASTRDRVNPQHF
TRBV10-1	TRBJ1-1	NA	NA	TGCGCCAGCAGTCGGGGGGAAGGGGCCTCTAACACTGAAGCTTTCTTT	CASSRGEGASNTEAFF
TRBV11-2	TRBJ2-7	TRBD2	NA	TGTGCCAGCGGAATAGCGGGGGGATCCTACGAGCAGTACTTC	CASGIAGGSYEQYF
TRBV5-1	TRBJ2-7	NA	NA	TGCGCCAGCAGCTTGAGCCAGGGAATATACGAGCAGTACTTC	CASSLSQGIYEQYF
TRBV28	TRBJ2-7	NA	NA	TGTGCCAGCAGGGACCCAATCCGGGACACCCTCTACGAGCAGTACTTC	CASRDPIRDTLYEQYF
TRBV3-1/TRBV3-2	TRBJ1-4	NA	NA	TGTGCCAGCAGCCTCCGAGGGGGTGGCACTAATGAAAAACTGTTTTTT	CASSLRGGGTNEKLFF
TRBV6-4	TRBJ2-1	TRBD2	once	TGTGCCAGCAGTCCAATGGGGGGGGGTTTGAATGAGCAGTTCTTC	CASSPMGGGLNEQFF
TRBV5-1	TRBJ1-2	NA	NA	TGCGCCAGCAGCTTGTCTGGGGCTGGGGGCTACACCTTC	CASSLSGAGGYTF
TRBV27	TRBJ2-7	TRBD2	NA	TGTGCCAGCAGTCCCGGGACTAGCGCCTACGAGCAGTACTTC	CASSPGTSAYEQYF
TRBV10-3	TRBJ2-2	TRBD2	NA	TGTGCCATCAGTGATGGGAGGGTGAAGGGCGGGGAGCTGTTTTTT	CAISDGRVKGGELFF
TRBV30	TRBJ1-4	NA	NA	TGTGCCTCCATGGGGGGGGCAGGGACTAATGAAAAACTGTTTTTT	CASMGGAGTNEKLFF
TRBV18	TRBJ1-2	NA	NA	TGTGCCAGCTCACCACCATCCGTGGTAGTCGGTGGCTACACCTTC	CASSPPSVVVGGYTF
TRBV18	TRBJ2-5	NA	NA	TGTGCCAGCCGTTACCCTTCAGGGGGGCGAGAGACCCAGTACTTC	CASRYPSGGRETQYF
TRBV28	TRBJ2-7	NA	NA	TGTGCCAGCAGTACTTACGACAGGATACCCCCCACATACGAGCAGTACTTC	CASSTYDRIPPTYEQYF
TRBV2	TRBJ1-1	NA	NA	TGTGCCAGCAGTGATGGGGGGGACGTCTCGAACACTGAAGCTTTCTTT	CASSDGGDVSNTEAFF
TRBV7-6	TRBJ1-1	NA	once	TGTGCCAGCAGCCGTCATTCGGACGGGGTGAACACTGAAGCTTTCTTT	CASSRHSDGVNTEAFF
TRBV11-2	TRBJ2-7	NA	once	TGTGCCAGCAGACCCACAGAAGTTAGGAACGAGCAGTACTTC	CASRPTEVRNEQYF
TRBV2	TRBJ1-1	NA	once	TGTGCCAGCAGTGACGAACGGGCGGGTGCTTTCTTT	CASSDERAGAFF
TRBV6-5	TRBJ1-4	TRBD1	NA	TGTGCCAGCAGCCACAGGGGACAAAATGAAAAACTGTTTTTT	CASSHRGQNEKLFF
TRBV13	TRBJ2-7	TRBD2	NA	TGTGCCAGCAGCTCCTTACTAGCGGGGGGTACGAATCACGAGCAGTACTTC	CASSSLLAGGTNHEQYF